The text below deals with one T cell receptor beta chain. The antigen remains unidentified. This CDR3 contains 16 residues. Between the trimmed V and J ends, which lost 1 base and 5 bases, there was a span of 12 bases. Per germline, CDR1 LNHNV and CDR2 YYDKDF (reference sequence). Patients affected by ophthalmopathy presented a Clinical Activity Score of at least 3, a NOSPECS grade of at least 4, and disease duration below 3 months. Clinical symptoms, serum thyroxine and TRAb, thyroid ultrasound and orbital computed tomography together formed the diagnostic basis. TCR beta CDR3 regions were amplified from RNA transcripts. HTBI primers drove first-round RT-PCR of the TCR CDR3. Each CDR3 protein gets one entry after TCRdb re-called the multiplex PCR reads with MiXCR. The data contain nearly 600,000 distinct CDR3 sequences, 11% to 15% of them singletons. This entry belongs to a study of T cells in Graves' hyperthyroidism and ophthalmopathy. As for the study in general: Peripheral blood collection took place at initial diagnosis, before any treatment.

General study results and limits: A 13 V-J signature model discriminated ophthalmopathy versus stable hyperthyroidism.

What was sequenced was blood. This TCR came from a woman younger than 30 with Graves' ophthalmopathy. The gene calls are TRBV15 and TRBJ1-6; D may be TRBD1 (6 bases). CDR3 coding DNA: TGTGCCACCAGCAGAGGACGAGGGGGACATAATTCACCCCTCCACTTT. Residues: CATSRGRGGHNSPLHF.